The 4 T cell receptor beta chains below all came from one sample that was sequenced in a study of post-analysis software for immune sequencing data. Study-level points and caveats: Patients carried five TRBV segments more frequently than controls did, and TRBV5-6, TRBV5-1 and TRBV20-1 were among them.

No antigens are known for them. Prepared libraries of TCR beta cDNA carried unique molecular identifiers. TCRdb itself ran the PCR reads through MiXCR, one entry per CDR3 protein. The table records 430,000 or so distinct CDR3 sequences, approximately 38% of them present only once. The sample comprised blood. These receptors originate from a girl aged 2-10 years with multiple sclerosis.

Remarks on this clonotype: The junction shows a germline mismatch at one end, possibly a read error. The genes are TRBV5-1 and TRBJ2-1; 12 bases map to TRBD2. The CDR3 covers 17 residues. Germline V gives CDR1 SGHRS, CDR2 YFSETQ. The CDR3 loop reads CASSLLAGGHSDNEQFF. CDR3 sequence (DNA): TGCGCCAGCAGCTTACTAGCGGGGGGCCACTCCGACAATGAGCAGTTCTTC.

The rearrangement uses TRBV7-3 and TRBJ2-1; possible D gene TRBD1, 5 bases. The end of the DNA aligns better with TRBJ2-7, so the J call may be wrong. CDR3 length: 11 residues. Germline V lookup: CDR1 SGHTA, CDR2 FQGTGA. CDR3 loop: CASSNRNEQYF. The CDR3 DNA is TGTGCCAGCAGCAACAGGAACGAGCAGTACTTC.

The genes are TRBV5-1 and TRBJ2-1; 10 positions match TRBD2. Looked up from germline, CDR1 is SGHRS and CDR2 is YFSETQ. V was clipped by 3 bases and J by 7 bases; unmatched bases: 7. The CDR3 consists of 15 residues. Here the CDR3 reads CASSWTSGGRNEQFF. The DNA for the CDR3 is TGCGCCAGCAGCTGGACTAGCGGAGGCCGTAATGAGCAGTTCTTC.

This rearrangement joins TRBV28 to TRBJ2-3; 9 nucleotides match TRBD1. Germline values: CDR1 MDHEN, CDR2 SYDVKM. With V trimmed by 9 bases and J by 4 bases, 11 bases remained unmatched. There are 15 residues in the CDR3. The CDR3 spells CASPPRTGVADTQYF. DNA of the CDR3: TGTGCCAGTCCGCCTCGGACAGGGGTGGCAGATACGCAGTATTTT.